Listed below are T cell receptor beta chains from one sample, sequenced in a study of response to subunit inactivated influenza vaccine. TCRdb redid the calling of the RT-PCR reads with MiXCR, one entry per CDR3 protein. This sample yields approximately 250,000 distinct CDR3 sequences, of which about 12% are seen a single time; about 8% belongs to the top ten. The sequenced sample was non-naive T cells sorted from PBMCs, obtained less than 15 days before vaccination. The receptors here all came from a man between 45 and 60 years old who received an inactivated influenza vaccine. CDR3s include the opening cysteine and the closing phenylalanine or tryptophan. A D gene is named only where the DNA matches it firmly. The listing skips clone size in some rows; elsewhere it reads once, few, many or a size class.

j_gene | v_gene | abundance | d_gene | len | CDR3nt | CDR3aa
TRBJ2-1 | TRBV23-1 | - | TRBD2 | 17 | TGCGCCAGCAGTCAGTCTAGCGGAGAGAGCTCCTACAATGAGCAGTTCTTC | CASSQSSGESSYNEQFF
TRBJ2-1 | TRBV29-1 | many | TRBD1 | 15 | TGCAGCGTCCCCCCTCCGGGACAGATCTACAATGAGCAGTTCTTC | CSVPPPGQIYNEQFF
TRBJ2-5 | TRBV12-3/TRBV12-4 | many | - | 14 | TGTGCCAGCAGTTCGTCCTACCCCGGGGGGACCCAGTACTTC | CASSSSYPGGTQYF
TRBJ1-2 | TRBV5-5 | few | - | 13 | TGTGCCAGCAGCTTGGAGATGAACTATGGCTACACCTTC | CASSLEMNYGYTF
TRBJ2-5 | TRBV7-2 | many | - | 15 | TGTGCCAGCACCCAGGACAGCCTATACCAAGAGACCCAGTACTTC | CASTQDSLYQETQYF
TRBJ2-3 | TRBV10-3 | few | TRBD2 | 15 | TGTGCCATCAGTGACCGGGAGGGGAGCACAGATACGCAGTATTTT | CAISDREGSTDTQYF
TRBJ2-1 | TRBV7-2 | - | - | 15 | TGTGCCAGCAGCTTACTCCCAACCTTAGGGAATGAGCAGTTCTTC | CASSLLPTLGNEQFF
TRBJ2-3 | TRBV24-1 | - | - | 15 | TGTGCCACCAGTGATCCTAGCGGGACAGGGGATACGCAGTATTTT | CATSDPSGTGDTQYF
TRBJ1-1 | TRBV7-6 | few | TRBD1 | 16 | TGTGCCAGCAGCAATCCTGGGGGACAGGGTGGGACTGAAGCTTTCTTT | CASSNPGGQGGTEAFF
TRBJ2-5 | TRBV7-9 | many | - | 16 | TGTGCCAGCAGCTTAGCGTTGGGGCGGATACAAGAGACCCAGTACTTC | CASSLALGRIQETQYF
TRBJ2-3 | TRBV4-3 | - | TRBD2 | 18 | TGCGCCAGCAGCCAAGTTTATGGTAGCGGGGGGGAAAGAGATACGCAGTATTTT | CASSQVYGSGGERDTQYF
TRBJ2-7 | TRBV12-3/TRBV12-4 | - | - | 15 | TGTGCCAGCAGTCGACCGGGACGGGCCTCCTACGAGCAGTACTTC | CASSRPGRASYEQYF
TRBJ2-7 | TRBV7-2 | - | - | 14 | TGTGCCAGCAGCAAAGCAGGGTTGAGAAACGAGCAGTACTTC | CASSKAGLRNEQYF